This T cell receptor beta chain was captured by sequencing in a study of cytomegalovirus exposure and HLA in healthy donors. Whole-study results and caveats: Reported results showed that the classifier diagnosed cytomegalovirus status with high specificity and sensitivity.

Points on this clone: Its antigen is not known.

PCR primers comprised 60 Vbeta and 13 Jbeta primers. The assay was immunoSEQ multiplex PCR, and TCRdb's table has in-frame clones only and misses some. The top ten hold more than 3% of the sample, which has 130,000 to 150,000 clones, roughly four fifths seen once. Sampled while nominally healthy, donors likely had unrecorded immune exposures. CDR1 is MNHNS and CDR2 is SASEGT in the germline V gene. V was clipped by 10 bases and J by 5 bases, with 11 bases between them. CDR3 length: 11 residues. The sequence came from a male donor in good health and CMV-seronegative. This chain joins TRBV6-1 and TRBJ1-2; a weak D match, TRBD1 (6 bases). The sequenced material came from PBMCs. CDR3 bases: TGTGCCACTCACAGGGCTTATGGCTACACCTTC. Its translation: CATHRAYGYTF.